Listed below are T cell receptor beta chains from one sample, sequenced in a study of Ad26.COV2.S vaccination and SARS-CoV-2 variants. Repertoires were generated with immunoSEQ multiplex PCR, while TCRdb's copy carries only in-frame clones and drops some. The table has 300,000 to 350,000 clones, approximately 90% seen once; the top ten hold 5%. This specimen was peripheral blood, taken in a trial of Ad26.COV2.S vaccine versus placebo. Receptors were obtained from a person aged 18-65 years who received the Ad26.COV2.S COVID-19 vaccine or a placebo. Each CDR3 is given with its conserved first and last residue. The order of the fields is J gene, CDR3 length, V gene, D gene, clone size, CDR3 DNA, CDR3 protein. D genes are given only for firm matches. Clone size appears in some rows only: once, few, many, or a class for an expanded clone.

TRBJ2-3,16,TRBV15,-,-,TGTGCCACCAGCAGAGGGGCGGATCCCCAGGGGGATACGCAGTATTTT,CATSRGADPQGDTQYF
TRBJ1-2,15,TRBV28,-,-,TGTGCCAGCAGTTTGCGGGGCGGGGGGTTGAATGGCTACACCTTC,CASSLRGGGLNGYTF
TRBJ2-6,14,TRBV2,-,many,TGTGCCAGCAGTGTGGGGGGCGGGGCCAACGTCCTGACTTTC,CASSVGGGANVLTF
TRBJ2-6,16,TRBV14,TRBD1,-,TGTGCCAGCAGTCGGACAGGGATGGGTGGGGCCAACGTCCTGACTTTC,CASSRTGMGGANVLTF
TRBJ2-1,15,TRBV7-9,-,-,TGTGCCAGCAGCTTACCACCGACAGGCTACAATGAGCAGTTCTTC,CASSLPPTGYNEQFF
TRBJ2-7,12,TRBV2,TRBD1,-,TGTGCCAGCAACGGACAGGGGAGAGAGCAGTACTTC,CASNGQGREQYF
TRBJ1-1,14,TRBV19,TRBD1,-,TGTGCCAGTACCCCGGACAGGCTAAGTACTGAAGCTTTCTTT,CASTPDRLSTEAFF
TRBJ1-5,17,TRBV2,-,-,TGTGCCAGCAGTGGTCGCGGGGCCGGGCGGGGCAATCAGCCCCAGCATTTT,CASSGRGAGRGNQPQHF
TRBJ1-3,17,TRBV18,-,-,TGTGCCAGCTCACCTGAACCTCCAGGAGCCTCTGGAAACACCATATATTTT,CASSPEPPGASGNTIYF
TRBJ2-1,15,TRBV5-1,-,once,TGCGCCAGCAGCTTGTTACTAGCTTCTAACAATGAGCAGTTCTTC,CASSLLLASNNEQFF
TRBJ2-7,12,TRBV7-8,-,-,TGTGCCAGCAGCTCGGACTCTACGGAGCAGTACTTC,CASSSDSTEQYF
TRBJ2-2,14,TRBV2,TRBD1,-,TGTGCCAGCAGGTCCGGGACAGGGCCCGGGGAGCTGTTTTTT,CASRSGTGPGELFF
TRBJ2-7,17,TRBV14,TRBD1,-,TGTGCCAGCAGCCAAGAGCAGGACGCAGGGGGCGGCTACGAGCAGTACTTC,CASSQEQDAGGGYEQYF
TRBJ2-7,13,TRBV3-1/TRBV3-2,-,-,TGTGCCAGCAGCCAACTCGTGGCAGTGGAGCAGTACTTC,CASSQLVAVEQYF
TRBJ2-1,13,TRBV3-1/TRBV3-2,TRBD2,-,TGTGCCAGCAGGACTAGCGGGAATAATGAGCAGTTCTTC,CASRTSGNNEQFF
TRBJ1-6,15,TRBV2,TRBD1,once,TGTGCCAGCAGCCTCTCAGGGGGTTTTAATTCACCCCTCCACTTT,CASSLSGGFNSPLHF
TRBJ1-1,12,TRBV19,-,-,TGTGCCAGTAGTACTAGAGGGGCTGAAGCTTTCTTT,CASSTRGAEAFF
TRBJ2-1,14,TRBV5-8,-,once,TGTGCCAGCAGCTTGGTAGGACTTCACAATGAGCAGTTCTTC,CASSLVGLHNEQFF
TRBJ2-2,15,TRBV6-5,TRBD2,-,TGTGCCAGCAGAGCGCTAGGTCTAGCGGGCGGGGAGCTGTTTTTT,CASRALGLAGGELFF
TRBJ2-1,14,TRBV5-4,TRBD2,-,TGTGCCAGCAGCTTGGGCGGGAGCAGCAATGAGCAGTTCTTC,CASSLGGSSNEQFF
TRBJ2-1,16,TRBV5-1,TRBD2,-,TGCGCCAGCAGGCGTGGGACTACCGACTCCTACAATGAGCAGTTCTTC,CASRRGTTDSYNEQFF
TRBJ2-3,16,TRBV19,TRBD2,-,TGTGCCAGTAGTATCGGGACTAGCGGGAGTGGAGATACGCAGTATTTT,CASSIGTSGSGDTQYF
TRBJ1-2,12,TRBV25-1,-,-,TGTGCCAGCAGTGAATGGGGCCATGGCTACACCTTC,CASSEWGHGYTF
TRBJ2-3,17,TRBV28,TRBD2,once,TGTGCCAGCAGGTCGGGACTAGCGGGAACTAGTACAGATACGCAGTATTTT,CASRSGLAGTSTDTQYF
TRBJ2-7,13,TRBV11-2,TRBD1,once,TGTGCCAGCAGTTTGACAGGGGACTACGAGCAGTACTTC,CASSLTGDYEQYF
TRBJ2-1,14,TRBV6-2/TRBV6-3,-,-,TGTGCCAGCAGTTTGACTAGTTCCTACAATGAGCAGTTCTTC,CASSLTSSYNEQFF
TRBJ1-5,15,TRBV7-8,-,-,TGTGCCAGCGGCGCAGCGGGGGCATCGAATCAGCCCCAGCATTTT,CASGAAGASNQPQHF
TRBJ1-5,14,TRBV7-8,-,-,TGTGCCAGCACCCCAGTAGATAGCAATCAGCCCCAGCATTTT,CASTPVDSNQPQHF
TRBJ2-3,14,TRBV7-4,-,-,TGTGCCAGCAGCCCGGACCCGGAGGCAGATACGCAGTATTTT,CASSPDPEADTQYF
TRBJ2-3,13,TRBV28,-,-,TGTGCCAGCAGTTTATCAAGCACAGATACGCAGTATTTT,CASSLSSTDTQYF
TRBJ2-2,10,TRBV5-1,-,few,TGCGCCAGCAGCTTCGGGGAGCTGTTTTTT,CASSFGELFF
TRBJ1-5,16,TRBV19,-,once,TGTGCCAGTAGTACCACTCAGGGACGGGGCAATCAGCCCCAGCATTTT,CASSTTQGRGNQPQHF
TRBJ2-7,15,TRBV7-6,TRBD1,-,TGTGCCAGCAGCTTAGCGGGTCAGGGGGCCTACGAGCAGTACTTC,CASSLAGQGAYEQYF
TRBJ2-7,16,TRBV6-1,-,-,TGTGCCAGCAGTGAGACTAGTTTAATGAGCTCCTACGAGCAGTACTTC,CASSETSLMSSYEQYF
TRBJ1-2,13,TRBV7-3,-,-,TGTGCCAGCAGCTTAGGGGAGAACTATGGCTACACCTTC,CASSLGENYGYTF
TRBJ1-1,15,TRBV6-6,TRBD1,-,TGTGCCAGCAGAGGACAGGGGGCTCGGAACACTGAAGCTTTCTTT,CASRGQGARNTEAFF
TRBJ2-3,14,TRBV13,-,-,TGTGCCAGCAGCTCCCGACAGAGCACAGATACGCAGTATTTT,CASSSRQSTDTQYF
TRBJ1-5,13,TRBV27,-,-,TGTGCCAGCAGGCAGGAGGTTGGTGGGCCCCAGCATTTT,CASRQEVGGPQHF
TRBJ2-2,17,TRBV4-1,TRBD1,once,TGCGCCAGCAGCCACCGACGGACAGGGACATTCGCCGGGGAGCTGTTTTTT,CASSHRRTGTFAGELFF
TRBJ2-2,13,TRBV5-1,-,-,TGCGCCAGCAGCTTCGGGGATCCCGGGGAGCTGTTTTTT,CASSFGDPGELFF
TRBJ2-7,15,TRBV27,TRBD1,once,TGTGCCAGCAGTGGACAGGGGGCCCTCTCCTACGAGCAGTACTTC,CASSGQGALSYEQYF
TRBJ1-4,19,TRBV6-1,-,-,TGTGCCAGCAGTGAAGACGGAATTTCTTACGGGGTTTTTAATGAAAAACTGTTTTTT,CASSEDGISYGVFNEKLFF
TRBJ2-7,13,TRBV9,-,-,TGTGCCAGCAGCGTATCAGGGATCCACGAGCAGTACTTC,CASSVSGIHEQYF
TRBJ2-5,14,TRBV7-9,-,-,TGTGCCAGCAGCTTAGCGGGAACTCAAGAGACCCAGTACTTC,CASSLAGTQETQYF
TRBJ2-7,13,TRBV5-4,-,once,TGTGCCAGCAGCGTAAGCCCGAACTACGAGCAGTACTTC,CASSVSPNYEQYF
TRBJ1-2,13,TRBV6-5,-,-,TGTGCCAGCAGCGAGGGGAATAACTATGGCTACACCTTC,CASSEGNNYGYTF
TRBJ2-1,14,TRBV5-1,-,-,TGCGCCAGCAGCTTCGAGGGGAGCTACAATGAGCAGTTCTTC,CASSFEGSYNEQFF
TRBJ1-1,14,TRBV6-5,-,-,TGTGCCAGCAGTTACTCGAGAAGGGACACTGAAGCTTTCTTT,CASSYSRRDTEAFF
TRBJ1-4,13,TRBV9,TRBD1,-,TGTGCCAGCAGCGCAGGAACAGGGGGAAAACTGTTTTTT,CASSAGTGGKLFF
TRBJ2-2,13,TRBV12-3/TRBV12-4,-,few,TGTGCCAGCAGTTTTGAGGTGACCGGGGAGCTGTTTTTT,CASSFEVTGELFF
TRBJ2-3,14,TRBV10-3,TRBD1,-,TGTGCCATCAGTTCGACAGGGGACACAGATACGCAGTATTTT,CAISSTGDTDTQYF
TRBJ1-2,13,TRBV7-9,-,-,TGTGCCAGCAGCTTAGCTGGAGGCTATGGCTACACCTTC,CASSLAGGYGYTF
TRBJ2-3,15,TRBV28,-,once,TGTGCCAGCAGTTCCCTAGGGGGATCCACAGATACGCAGTATTTT,CASSSLGGSTDTQYF
TRBJ2-7,10,TRBV10-2,-,-,TGCGCCAGCGGGTCCTACGAGCAGTACTTC,CASGSYEQYF
TRBJ1-1,13,TRBV6-5,-,-,TGTGCCAGCAGAAGGGGGGCGCAGAGTAGCGCTTTCTTT,CASRRGAQSSAFF